A single sample is the source of the 23 T cell receptor beta chains below, sequenced in a study of T-cell memory formation after mild COVID-19. TCRdb analysed the 5' RACE reads with MiXCR anew, one entry per CDR3 protein. The repertoire includes under 650,000 distinct CDR3 sequences, more than 15% of them detected once, and 12% sits in the top ten. Sequencing was carried out using PBMCs or a T cell subset sorted from them (not recorded which). These TCRs come from an adult woman who had mild COVID-19 (a few samples of this study predate the infection). Cell type and time point are not known.

The genes are TRBV12-2 and TRBJ2-1; the table assigns TRBD2, which was not confirmed against the DNA. TRBV12-2 is classified as a pseudogene. The CDR3 has 22 residues. CDR3 DNA: TGTGCAAGTCGCTTAGTTTATGGGACGGGACTAGCGCCCCACCGCTCCTACAATGAGCAGTTCTTC. It codes for CASRLVYGTGLAPHRSYNEQFF.

The V call is TRBV6-1, the J call TRBJ2-5, with D uncertain. The V gene's germline CDR1 is MNHNS and CDR2 SASEGT. The germline V and J ends were trimmed by 7 bases and 7 bases, with 13 bases remaining between them. CDR3 length: 12 residues. The CDR3 region is CASTEILGTQYF. The CDR3 DNA sequence: TGTGCCAGCACTGAGATTTTAGGGACCCAGTACTTC.

This clonotype was observed many times. The J gene is TRBJ2-3, the V gene TRBV4-2, with 8 bases fitting TRBD2. Germline V gene sequence: CDR1 LGHNA, CDR2 YNFKEQ. This CDR3 has 19 residues. J gave up 0 bases and V 0 bases, and 11 bases lay outside the gene matches. The DNA of the CDR3 is TGTGCCAGCAGCCAAGATTTCCGAACTAGCGGACTTAGCACAGATACGCAGTATTTT. Its translation: CASSQDFRTSGLSTDTQYF.

In this sample, this clonotype turned up a few times. The rearrangement joins TRBV13 to TRBJ2-1; D is possibly TRBD2 (5 bases). Trimming cost V 7 bases and J 9 bases, with 13 bases left between them. Germline V lookup: CDR1 PRHDT, CDR2 FYEKMQ (reference sequence). There are 12 residues in the CDR3. DNA of the CDR3: TGTGCCAGCACCAAGCTCGAGGGTGAGCAGTTCTTC. It encodes CASTKLEGEQFF.

At least ten counts were recorded for this clonotype. The chain joins TRBV5-1 to TRBJ2-7; 8 bases are shared with TRBD2. The V gene's germline CDR1 is SGHRS and CDR2 YFSETQ. This CDR3 spans 12 amino acids. The trim removed 4 bases at V and 13 bases at J, leaving 10 bases unmatched. The CDR3 DNA reads as TGCGCCAGCAGCACGGGAGGGCGGGACGAATACTTC. It yields the protein CASSTGGRDEYF. The full variable domain, rest sourced from reference TRBV5-1 and TRBJ2-7, is KAGVTQTPRYLIKTRGQQVTLSCSPISGHRSVSWYQQTPGQGLQFLFEYFSETQRNKGNFPGRFSGRQFSNSRSEMNVSTLELGDSALYLCASSTGGRDEYFGPGTRLTVT.

V gene TRBV7-7 combines with J gene TRBJ2-1, with 12 bases fitting TRBD2. Germline trimming cut 4 bases from V and 9 bases from J; bases unmatched to any gene: 7. There are 15 residues in the CDR3. Germline V gives CDR1 SSHAT, CDR2 FNYEAQ (reference sequence). The CDR3 nucleotides are TGTGCCAGCAGCTCCGCTAGCGGGGGGGCGAGTGAGCAGTTCTTC. Translated, it gives CASSSASGGASEQFF.

This rearrangement joins TRBV12-3 or TRBV12-4 to TRBJ1-5; D ambiguous. Trimming removed 3 bases at V and 6 bases at J, with 9 bases between. The CDR3 covers 13 residues. The chain's CDR3 is CASSFGLGQPQHF. The CDR3 nucleotides read TGTGCCAGCAGTTTCGGCTTGGGTCAGCCCCAGCATTTT.

The genes are TRBV5-1 and TRBJ2-7; D may be TRBD1 (6 bases). V lost 0 bases and J lost 3, with 13 bases in between. CDR1 SGHRS and CDR2 YFSETQ come from the germline V gene. The CDR3 is 15 amino acids. CDR3 sequence: CASSLVGQGNYEQYF. The CDR3 nucleotides are TGCGCCAGCAGCTTGGTGGGGCAGGGGAACTACGAGCAGTACTTC. Looking up the rest from reference TRBV5-1 and TRBJ2-7 gives the full variable domain: KAGVTQTPRYLIKTRGQQVTLSCSPISGHRSVSWYQQTPGQGLQFLFEYFSETQRNKGNFPGRFSGRQFSNSRSEMNVSTLELGDSALYLCASSLVGQGNYEQYFGPGTRLTVT.

Only a few counts were recorded for this clonotype. Here the CDR3 DNA reads TGTGCCACCAGTGACCCGAGCACAGATACGCAGTATTTT. This gives the protein CATSDPSTDTQYF. This chain links TRBV24-1 with TRBJ2-3; D gene ambiguous. CDR1 and CDR2 from the germline V gene are KGHDR and SFDVKD. The CDR3 has 13 residues. Trimming took off 4 bases at V and 0 bases at J, with 4 bases between the two ends.

The DNA for the CDR3 is TGCAGTGCTCTTGGGTGGACTAGCGGGAAGAGTGAGCAGTTCTTC. Translation: CSALGWTSGKSEQFF. This chain uses TRBV20-1 with TRBJ2-1; 12 positions agree with TRBD2. Germline assignment: CDR1 DFQATT and CDR2 SNEGSKA (reference sequence). The V segment lost 5 bases and the J segment 9 bases; nucleotides outside the gene matches: 11. The CDR3 is 15 residues long.

The V and J genes are TRBV7-9 and TRBJ2-2, with D possibly TRBD2 on 5 matching bases. The CDR3 is 15 amino acids. Germline CDR1 SEHNR, CDR2 FQNEAQ (reference sequence). V lost 5 bases, J lost 3 bases, and 13 bases lay in between. CDR3 in DNA: TGTGCCAGCAGCCTCGAGGGCGCGTACACCGGGGAGCTGTTTTTT. The encoded protein is CASSLEGAYTGELFF.

This sequence joins TRBV6-5 and TRBJ2-3; TRBD2 matches at 7 bases. CDR3 length: 16 amino acids. After removal of 5 bases from V and 0 bases from J, the junction contained 8 bases not matched to a gene. The V gene's germline CDR1 is MNHEY and CDR2 SVGAGI. The CDR3 loop is CASSGAGGISTDTQYF. CDR3 DNA: TGTGCCAGCAGTGGGGCCGGGGGGATTAGCACAGATACGCAGTATTTT.

This clonotype was counted only a few times. The chain uses TRBV7-2 and TRBJ2-7, with D perhaps TRBD1 or TRBD2 (6 bases each). V was shortened by 3 bases and J by 2 bases, with 14 bases between the two germline ends. The CDR3 loop spans 15 amino acids. Germline-derived CDR1 and CDR2 are SGHTA and FQGNSA. The CDR3 reads CASSFQIGGTYEQYF. The CDR3 DNA follows: TGTGCCAGCAGCTTTCAGATAGGGGGGACCTACGAGCAGTACTTC.

This clonotype was observed a handful of times. As DNA, the CDR3 is TGCAGTGCTAGGGACCCTGCGTCGGGACACTACGAGCAGTACTTC. Residues: CSARDPASGHYEQYF. The chain employs TRBV20-1 and TRBJ2-7, with a tentative D call TRBD1 (6 bases). The length of the CDR3 is 15 residues. The germline V gene encodes CDR1 DFQATT and CDR2 SNEGSKA (reference sequence). V lost 3 bases, J lost 3 bases, and 18 bases lay in between.

The rearrangement uses TRBV29-1 and TRBJ1-1; D perhaps matches TRBD1 (6 bases). Germline CDR1 SQVTM, CDR2 ANQGSEA. CDR3 length equals 12 residues. V was cut by 4 bases and J by 5 bases, with 11 bases left in between. This CDR3 is CSVGQVGTEAFF. The DNA of the CDR3 is TGCAGCGTTGGACAGGTGGGGACTGAAGCTTTCTTT.

The chain joins TRBV7-3 to TRBJ1-6; TRBD1 is a possible D gene (6 bases). This CDR3 is 18 amino acids long. V lost 4 bases, J lost 7 bases, and 23 bases lay in between. From germline, CDR1 is SGHTA and CDR2 FQGTGA. The CDR3 loop is CASSSTPPTGIRNSPLHF. As DNA, the CDR3 is TGTGCCAGCAGCTCCACCCCGCCTACAGGGATACGGAATTCACCCCTCCACTTT.

This chain joins TRBV6-6 and TRBJ1-2; D unclear. The germline V gene has CDR1 MNHNY and CDR2 SVGAGI (reference sequence). CDR3 length: 14 residues. V was trimmed by 6 bases and J by 6 bases, leaving 17 bases between them. The CDR3 nucleotides read TGTGCCAGCAGCCACTATCGTTTAAGGGATGGCTACACCTTC. Translating it yields CASSHYRLRDGYTF.

CDR3 DNA sequence: TGTGCCAGCAGCCAACTCACTGAAGCTTTCTTT. It is translated as CASSQLTEAFF. The chain recombines TRBV14 with TRBJ1-1; no firm D call. Germline loops: CDR1 SGHDN, CDR2 FVKESK. The CDR3 length is 11 residues. The V end lost 2 bases, the J end lost 4 bases, and 2 bases lay between the germline ends.

This clonotype was seen a few times. The gene calls are TRBV4-3 and TRBJ2-3; D gene ambiguous. The germline CDR1 and CDR2 sequences are LGHNA and YSLEER. V was clipped by 3 bases and J by 2 bases, with 9 bases between them. The CDR3 extends over 14 amino acids. CDR3 coding DNA: TGCGCCAGCAGCCATGCCAGTTACACAGATACGCAGTATTTT. Its translation is CASSHASYTDTQYF.

The CDR3 sequence: CASKGAGTGMDEQFF. CDR3 bases: TGTGCCAGCAAAGGAGCGGGGACAGGGATGGATGAGCAGTTCTTC. This chain joins TRBV12-3 or TRBV12-4 and TRBJ2-1; 9 bases are a match to TRBD1. The CDR3 consists of 15 residues. With 7 bases clipped from V and 8 bases from J, the junction kept 12 bases outside the gene matches.

J is TRBJ2-3 and V is TRBV18; D not resolved. Trimming removed 0 bases from V and 7 bases from J, with 5 bases in between. Germline CDR1 reads KGHSH; CDR2 reads LQKENI. CDR3 length: 12 amino acids. The CDR3 DNA is TGTGCCAGCTCACCACCGGTTAATACGCAGTATTTT. It codes for CASSPPVNTQYF.

This chain joins TRBV9 and TRBJ2-7; D remains unclear. V was cut by 1 base and J by 0 bases, with 5 bases left in between. The CDR3 totals 13 residues. CDR1 SGDLS and CDR2 YYNGEE come from the germline V gene. CDR3 region: CASSVLDSYEQYF. The DNA of the CDR3 is TGTGCCAGCAGCGTACTCGACTCCTACGAGCAGTACTTC.

Notes on this clonotype: The junction shows a germline mismatch at one end, possibly a read error. The gene calls are TRBV7-9 and TRBJ2-7; D ambiguous. Germline-derived CDR1 and CDR2 are SEHNR and FQNEAQ (reference sequence). CDR3 length: 18 amino acids. The DNA of the CDR3 is TGTGCCAGCAGCTTAGGTGTCAGAAGTGTCCTTACCGATTACGAGCGGTACTTC. This encodes CASSLGVRSVLTDYERYF.